Listed below are T cell receptor beta chains from one sample, sequenced in a study of T cell responses to AZD1222 COVID-19 vaccine. The repertoire was sequenced with immunoSEQ multiplex PCR; TCRdb's copy has only in-frame clones and lacks some. The table shows some 95,000 clones, with about 86% occurring only once. The starting material was peripheral blood, obtained on day 0 of AZD1222 vaccination. The receptor set was obtained from an adult in good health. CDR3s leave out the opening cysteine and the closing phenylalanine or tryptophan. Each record gives: V gene, D gene, J gene, CDR3 protein. A D gene is named only where the DNA matches it firmly.

V: TRBV6-5
D: NA
J: TRBJ1-4
CDR3: ASSYSSVLNEKLF

V: TRBV7-9
D: NA
J: TRBJ2-6
CDR3: ASSLISGANVLT

V: TRBV5-1
D: TRBD1
J: TRBJ2-1
CDR3: ASSSPQGASYNEQF

V: TRBV6-6
D: NA
J: TRBJ2-5
CDR3: ASSYAGFPETQY

V: TRBV15
D: NA
J: TRBJ2-7
CDR3: ATSSGSVSYEQY

V: TRBV7-7
D: NA
J: TRBJ2-5
CDR3: ASSFTAQETQY

V: TRBV7-2
D: NA
J: TRBJ2-7
CDR3: ASSLDMAIFYEQY

V: TRBV7-9
D: NA
J: TRBJ1-2
CDR3: ASSLDSWGGYT

V: TRBV5-8
D: TRBD1
J: TRBJ1-3
CDR3: ASSPGTGRNTIY

V: TRBV27
D: NA
J: TRBJ1-5
CDR3: ASSLGVSNQPQH

V: TRBV9
D: NA
J: TRBJ2-1
CDR3: ASSVGSRAVNEQF

V: TRBV30
D: NA
J: TRBJ2-2
CDR3: ACPSNTGELF

V: TRBV12-3/TRBV12-4
D: NA
J: TRBJ2-7
CDR3: ASSTDRSYEQY

V: TRBV19
D: NA
J: TRBJ2-5
CDR3: ASSILPGREETQY

V: TRBV2
D: NA
J: TRBJ1-5
CDR3: ASSEAGYSNQPQH

V: TRBV5-1
D: TRBD2
J: TRBJ2-3
CDR3: ASSLGGTSGTDTQY

V: TRBV4-2
D: NA
J: TRBJ1-3
CDR3: ASSRGDGNTIY

V: TRBV2
D: NA
J: TRBJ1-6
CDR3: ASSDTLDGTDGSPLH

V: TRBV12-3/TRBV12-4
D: NA
J: TRBJ1-2
CDR3: ASSDDSGAGYT

V: TRBV6-5
D: NA
J: TRBJ1-1
CDR3: ASSYSFDTEAF

V: TRBV16
D: NA
J: TRBJ1-5
CDR3: ASSHQQGYQPQH

V: TRBV6-5
D: NA
J: TRBJ1-1
CDR3: ASSYSRVSDTEAF

V: TRBV5-1
D: TRBD1
J: TRBJ1-2
CDR3: ASSLVGTGVEGYT

V: TRBV5-6
D: NA
J: TRBJ1-4
CDR3: ASSLTGLNEKLF

V: TRBV5-4
D: NA
J: TRBJ2-6
CDR3: ASSPDGNSGANVLT

V: TRBV5-5
D: TRBD1
J: TRBJ1-2
CDR3: ASSLNRGYGYT

V: TRBV12-5
D: NA
J: TRBJ1-6
CDR3: ASGLIDAGYNSPLH

V: TRBV28
D: NA
J: TRBJ2-1
CDR3: ATGPYRAYEQF

V: TRBV6-5
D: TRBD1
J: TRBJ2-1
CDR3: ASSYGQGSYNEQF

V: TRBV5-4
D: NA
J: TRBJ2-5
CDR3: ASSSDSQGHETQY

V: TRBV4-1
D: NA
J: TRBJ1-5
CDR3: ASSQDEKAYSNQPQH

V: TRBV4-2
D: NA
J: TRBJ1-3
CDR3: ASSQGLGLGGGNTIY

V: TRBV9
D: NA
J: TRBJ1-6
CDR3: ASSIEGSSRSSPLH

V: TRBV6-2/TRBV6-3
D: NA
J: TRBJ1-5
CDR3: ASSSGTHQPQH

V: TRBV11-3
D: TRBD1
J: TRBJ2-5
CDR3: ASSSSTHRGPQETQY

V: TRBV5-4
D: TRBD2
J: TRBJ2-3
CDR3: ASSAMTSGRMDTQY

V: TRBV19
D: TRBD1
J: TRBJ1-1
CDR3: ASGTGIMNTEAF

V: TRBV5-1
D: TRBD1
J: TRBJ2-7
CDR3: ASSPGQGLTYEQY

V: TRBV11-1
D: NA
J: TRBJ2-1
CDR3: ASSPRGSAGEQF

V: TRBV10-3
D: NA
J: TRBJ1-3
CDR3: AISDPGDWNTIY

V: TRBV9
D: TRBD1
J: TRBJ1-1
CDR3: ASSKQGSGITEAF

V: TRBV19
D: TRBD1
J: TRBJ1-5
CDR3: ASSSPGQGNSQPQH

V: TRBV3-1/TRBV3-2
D: NA
J: TRBJ2-7
CDR3: ASSQDTRTVIEQY

V: TRBV2
D: NA
J: TRBJ1-5
CDR3: ASSGDGHSNQPQH

V: TRBV5-1
D: TRBD1
J: TRBJ1-2
CDR3: ASSKGQEDGYT

V: TRBV7-2
D: NA
J: TRBJ1-1
CDR3: ASSALGRSEAF

V: TRBV7-9
D: NA
J: TRBJ1-3
CDR3: ASSWAGSGNTIY